This T cell receptor (beta chain) came from a study of blood T cell repertoires in COVID-19. Study details: In each case, the material was cDNA or gDNA derived from T cells, B-cell-depleted T cells, or PBMCs.

Some clones are missing from TCRdb's copy, which holds only in-frame ones; the method was immunoSEQ multiplex PCR. The sample holds about 23,000 clones; about 70% are singletons and the top ten take just over 6.5%. The sequence was collected from a man aged 50-60 years with COVID-19, enrolled during active disease. Sequencing was performed on peripheral blood.

CDR3 amino acids: CASSPTRGTSYEQYF. CDR3 DNA: TGCGCCAGCAGCCCAACCAGGGGGACCTCCTACGAGCAGTACTTC. The V call is TRBV4-1, the J call TRBJ2-7, with TRBD1 matching over 7 bases. The CDR3 runs 15 residues. Germline V gives CDR1 MGHRA, CDR2 YSYEKL. The junction had 6 bases not matched to a gene; V was cut back by 4 bases and J by 0 bases.